Sequencing of this T cell receptor (beta chain) was carried out in a study of OX40 agonist ivuxolimab in advanced cancers. Study in general: Participants, roughly 80% male, averaged approximately 56 years of age, ranging from about 23 to 79.

Germline CDR1 SGDLS, CDR2 YYNGEE. CDR3 length: 14 amino acids. Trimming took 5 bases from V and 0 from J, leaving 8 bases between them. TCRdb's table, derived via immunoSEQ multiplex PCR, lists solely in-frame clones and lacks some. The sample has 34,000 or so clones, more than 80% seen once; the top ten hold roughly a fifth. General study points: Clonal expansion by week 6 occurred in CD4+ and CD8+ blood T cells (at 0.1 to 3.0 mg/kg). Relative to CD4+, CD8+ T cells held more expanded clones on average.

People who had autoimmune disease history or systemic immunosuppression were excluded. About this clone: Its antigen is as yet unknown.

V and J are TRBV9 and TRBJ2-2; D may be TRBD2 (5 bases). The sample in question was CD4+ or CD8+ T cells sorted from blood, obtained in a trial of the OX40 agonist ivuxolimab. This clonotype originated in an adult with an advanced solid tumor such as melanoma, head and neck, liver or kidney cancer. The chain's CDR3 is CASRRTSNTGELFF. The CDR3 coding sequence is TGTGCCAGCAGACGGACTTCGAACACCGGGGAGCTGTTTTTT.